This T cell receptor beta chain came from a study of blood T cell repertoires in COVID-19 (dated by TCRdb to about 2020). General notes on the study: Samples covering the acute and convalescent phases of COVID-19 were provided by collaborators in the United States, Italy and Spain. Samples came from the ongoing ImmuneRACE study (first 160 participants) plus 1,254 subjects from 6 global collaborators. HLA class I and class II types, where available, came from metadata supplied by the sample provider rather than from assay-based typing. The prospective study material was composed of cDNA or gDNA derived from T cells, B-cell-depleted T cells, or PBMCs. A freely available public database, intended as a resource for researchers studying the immune response to SARS-CoV-2, is where the repertoires were released. A de-identified subject ID, COVID-19 status, age in years and sex were almost always included in the sample metadata. Deeply sampled blood TCRbeta repertoires from subjects exposed to, actively infected with, or recovered from COVID-19 were included in the dataset. Study-wide conclusions, independent of this receptor: Clinical and demographic metadata were provided uncurated, with the amount varying by source and participant.

TCRbeta CDR3 regions were amplified from genomic DNA using the immunoSEQ Assay, a bias-controlled multiplex PCR. Under the source paper's analysis protocol: The number of nucleated cells in each sample was estimated from the amplification of reference gene primers within the assay. To quantify the absolute abundance of each unique TCRbeta CDR3 rearrangement, sequence reads were collapsed and filtered. For each sample, productive Simpson clonality was calculated by taking the square root of Simpson's diversity index across productive rearrangements. TCRdb limited this immuneACCESS table to in-frame rearrangements with V and J called. A share of clones is missing; checked studies link under half to unresolved V genes, and the rest is unexplained. That table is the source of V, J and clone size, and D and trimming were worked out from the DNA. Present in this sample are about 73,000 clones, roughly four fifths of which were seen just once. Clones ranked in the top ten supply under 4.5% of the sample.

Collaborating institutions collected whole blood in K2EDTA tubes following their own protocols. Collaborator samples were shipped for TCRbeta analysis as frozen whole blood, isolated PBMCs, or DNA extracted from either sample type. Comments on this clone: Its antigen remains undetermined. Base qualities are not recorded, but no much larger clone differs from it by a single base.

From the cysteine up to the phenylalanine, the CDR3 has a length of 17 residues. Left in the record is the CDR3 DNA by itself, 51 bases read in frame from the first base. V trim: 5 bases; J trim: 4 bases; unmatched bases: 11. For CDR1 and CDR2, the germline V gene (reference sequence) lists SGHNT and YYREEE. The rearrangement joined TRBV5-4 to TRBJ2-2, and 10 junctional nucleotides match TRBD1. The TCR was taken from a woman aged 55-70 years with acute or convalescent COVID-19. Sequenced material: peripheral blood. The CDR3 in this case is CASRSLPGQGPTGELFF. In nucleotide form, the sequence is TGTGCCAGCAGGTCTCTTCCGGGACAGGGGCCCACCGGGGAGCTGTTTTTT.